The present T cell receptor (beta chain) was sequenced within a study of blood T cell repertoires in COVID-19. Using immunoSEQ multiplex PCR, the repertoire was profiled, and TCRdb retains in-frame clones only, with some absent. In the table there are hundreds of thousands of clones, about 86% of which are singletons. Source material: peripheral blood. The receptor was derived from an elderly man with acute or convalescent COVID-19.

The chain's CDR3 is CASRWTSGGSYEQYF. The CDR3 coding sequence is TGTGCCAGCAGGTGGACTAGCGGAGGGTCCTACGAGCAGTACTTC. V and J are TRBV7-9 and TRBJ2-7, with 10 bases identical to TRBD2. The CDR3 runs to 15 residues. Trimming removed 6 bases from V and 1 base from J; junction bases left unmatched: 6. From germline, CDR1 is SEHNR and CDR2 FQNEAQ (reference sequence).